This TCR beta chain was recorded in a study of blood T cell repertoires in COVID-19. Turning to the study itself: The United States, Italy and Spain provided the acute and convalescent COVID-19 samples. The cDNA or gDNA used as material had been derived from T cells, B-cell-depleted T cells, or PBMCs.

This CDR3 is 15 amino acids long. Germline CDR1 reads PRHDT; CDR2 reads FYEKMQ (reference sequence). Unmatched junction bases numbered 5, after V lost 2 bases and J lost 5 bases. In the authors' methods: The assay estimated nucleated cells by amplifying reference gene primers. Profiling relied on immunoSEQ multiplex PCR, and the TCRdb table lists in-frame clones only, not all of them. Clone size and V and J calls were adopted from that table, with D and trimming inferred from the DNA. The sample includes 100,000 to 150,000 clones, roughly 90% of them seen just once. Sequencing used peripheral blood. V is TRBV13 and J is TRBJ2-4; 8 nucleotides align to TRBD2. The TCR originated in a man aged 45-60 years with acute or convalescent COVID-19. Written as DNA, the CDR3 is TGTGCCAGCAGCTTAACGGGAGGGCCGGAAAACATTCAGTACTTC. Amino acids: CASSLTGGPENIQYF.